These 18 T cell receptor beta chains were sequenced from one sample in a study of response to subunit inactivated influenza vaccine. From the RT-PCR reads, TCRdb called clonotypes with MiXCR, one entry per CDR3 protein. This repertoire shows around 500,000 distinct CDR3 sequences, over 9.5% found once; its top ten account for over 9.5%. The source material was PBMCs from blood, sampled about 6 weeks after vaccination. These receptors came from a man in his fifties or sixties who received an inactivated influenza vaccine.

There are a few counts of this clonotype. The junction does not match germline at one end; this may be a read error. CDR3 DNA sequence: TGTGCCAGCAAGACAGACAGGGACAGAAACGGGGAGCTGTGTTTT. Translating gives CASKTDRDRNGELCF. The chain carries TRBV28 and TRBJ2-2, with TRBD1 matching over 7 bases. This CDR3 has 15 residues. CDR1 and CDR2 from the germline V gene are MDHEN and SYDVKM.

The gene calls are TRBV7-8 and TRBJ2-3, with D perhaps TRBD2 (6 bases). Germline V lookup: CDR1 SGHVS, CDR2 FQNEAQ. The CDR3 runs to 13 residues. The V end was cut by 5 bases, the J end by 3 bases, with 9 bases between. The CDR3 sequence is CASSRRETDTQYF. The CDR3, as DNA: TGTGCCAGCAGCCGGCGGGAAACAGATACGCAGTATTTT. Full variable domain (remainder filled in from reference TRBV7-8 and TRBJ2-3): GAGVSQSPRYKVAKRGQDVALRCDPISGHVSLFWYQQALGQGPEFLTYFQNEAQLDKSGLPSDRFFAERPEGSVSTLKIQRTQQEDSAVYLCASSRRETDTQYFGPGTRLTVL.

The V and J genes are TRBV5-4 and TRBJ1-1; D ambiguous. Trimming cost V 4 bases and J 3 bases, with 10 bases left between them. Germline V gene lookup returns CDR1 SGHNT and CDR2 YYREEE (reference sequence). The CDR3 contains 13 residues. In DNA, the CDR3 is TGTGCCAGCAGCCCAGAGTGGGACACTGAAGCTTTCTTT. This sequence encodes CASSPEWDTEAFF.

The CDR3 DNA reads as TGCGCCAGCAGCAAGGGACTAGCGGGGGGGCTTACAGATACGCAGTATTTT. Translation: CASSKGLAGGLTDTQYF. This sequence joins TRBV5-1 and TRBJ2-3, with 16 bases that match TRBD2. This CDR3 is built from 17 residues. Germline V gene lookup returns CDR1 SGHRS and CDR2 YFSETQ. With 4 bases clipped from V and 3 bases from J, the junction kept 5 bases outside the gene matches.

This clonotype was seen repeatedly, ten times or more. This chain joins TRBV5-1 and TRBJ2-1; the D is unclear. The CDR3 runs to 14 residues. Trimming pared 4 bases from V and 2 bases from J, leaving 10 bases between. Germline-derived CDR1 and CDR2 are SGHRS and YFSETQ. The CDR3 sequence: CASSPSQAYNEQFF. CDR3 in DNA: TGCGCCAGCAGCCCTAGTCAGGCCTACAATGAGCAGTTCTTC.

This clonotype was seen only a few times. This sequence joins TRBV6-5 and TRBJ2-3, with unresolved D. V lost 2 bases, J lost 0 bases, and 6 bases lay in between. CDR1 MNHEY and CDR2 SVGAGI come from the germline V gene. The CDR3 loop spans 14 amino acids. CDR3 amino acids: CASSYGRSTDTQYF. The DNA of the CDR3 is TGTGCCAGCAGTTACGGCAGAAGCACAGATACGCAGTATTTT.

This clonotype showed up just a few times. The rearrangement uses TRBV7-3 and TRBJ2-2, with 9 positions matching TRBD2. The CDR3 is 18 amino acids. Germline values: CDR1 SGHTA, CDR2 FQGTGA. J was trimmed by 4 bases and V by 2 bases; bases with no gene match: 11. CDR3 amino acids: CASSLAPTSGKFTGELFF. The CDR3 coding sequence is TGTGCCAGCAGCTTAGCCCCGACTAGCGGAAAATTCACCGGGGAGCTGTTTTTT.

The J gene is TRBJ2-7, the V gene TRBV7-2; 9 bases map to TRBD1. The ends lost 5 bases at V and 8 bases at J; junction bases unmatched: 16. The CDR3 is 16 amino acids. Germline V CDR1 and CDR2: SGHTA, FQGNSA. In nucleotides, the CDR3 is TGTGCCAGCAGCCCGAGCAGGGACAGGGCTGGTCCTCAGCAGTACTTC. Encoded protein: CASSPSRDRAGPQQYF.

The chain carries TRBV6-2 or TRBV6-3 and TRBJ2-1; weak D call: TRBD2 (6 bases). The CDR3 contains 15 residues. Between the trimmed V and J ends, which lost 3 bases and 4 bases, there was a span of 13 bases. Germline values: CDR1 MNHEY, CDR2 SVGEGT. The CDR3 sequence is CASSYRGGLYNEQFF. The CDR3 DNA reads as TGTGCCAGCAGTTATAGGGGAGGACTATACAATGAGCAGTTCTTC.

In this sample, this clonotype turned up many times. DNA of the CDR3: TGCGCCAGCAGCCACATTATGGGACAGGGGCTGGGCGAGCAGTACTTC. Its protein product is CASSHIMGQGLGEQYF. This chain uses TRBV4-3 with TRBJ2-7; 10 nucleotides agree with TRBD1. Trimming removed 3 bases from V and 6 bases from J; junction bases left unmatched: 11. Germline V gene sequence: CDR1 LGHNA, CDR2 YSLEER. The CDR3 has 16 residues.

This clonotype was counted at least ten times. The chain couples TRBV7-8 to TRBJ1-2; 9 bases are a match to TRBD1. The CDR3 runs 13 residues. V lost 1 base, J lost 7 bases, and 1 base stayed unmatched. Germline V gene data show CDR1 as SGHVS and CDR2 as FQNEAQ. The DNA for the CDR3 is TGTGCCAGCAGCTTAGACAGGGGGCCTGGCTACACCTTC. This sequence encodes CASSLDRGPGYTF.

The chain employs TRBV6-2 or TRBV6-3 and TRBJ2-7; 10 bases line up with TRBD1. Per germline, CDR1 MNHEY and CDR2 SVGEGT. V trimming: 5 bases; J trimming: 6 bases; junction bases outside the gene matches: 4. The length of the CDR3 is 13 residues. For the CDR3, the DNA is TGTGCCAGCAGTCAACGGGACAGGGGCGAGCAGTACTTC. This codes for CASSQRDRGEQYF.

The CDR3 nucleotides are TGTGCCAGTAACGACAGGAGAAATCAGCCCCAGCATTTT. Its protein is CASNDRRNQPQHF. The V and J genes are TRBV6-2 or TRBV6-3 and TRBJ1-5; TRBD1 might be the D (6 bases). Trimming left V 9 bases short and J 4 bases short, with 13 bases between. CDR1 is MNHEY and CDR2 is SVGEGT in the germline V gene. The CDR3 sequence is 13 residues long.

Only a few counts were recorded for this clonotype. This chain joins TRBV12-3 or TRBV12-4 and TRBJ2-7, with D maybe TRBD1 (6 bases). CDR3 length: 14 amino acids. The ends were cut back, 6 bases at V and 0 bases at J, with 12 bases in the middle. This CDR3 is CASSRRDTSYEQYF. The CDR3 nucleotides read TGTGCCAGCAGCCGACGGGACACCTCCTACGAGCAGTACTTC.

This clonotype was picked up many times. The chain couples TRBV7-3 to TRBJ2-1; TRBD1 or TRBD2 may be the D gene (6 bases each). This CDR3 is 16 amino acids long. Germline V gene lookup returns CDR1 SGHTA and CDR2 FQGTGA. The V gene lost 3 bases and the J gene lost 0 bases, with 12 bases spanning the gap. CDR3 sequence (DNA): TGTGCCAGCAGCTTGGGGGGCCCTGCCTCCTACAATGAGCAGTTCTTC. This codes for CASSLGGPASYNEQFF.

The chain uses TRBV20-1 and TRBJ2-3; D is perhaps TRBD2 (7 bases). The CDR3 is 15 residues long. Germline V gene lookup returns CDR1 DFQATT and CDR2 SNEGSKA (reference sequence). The V end was cut by 5 bases, the J end by 3 bases, with 18 bases between. CDR3 sequence reads: CSAAGRGATTDTQYF. The CDR3 DNA reads as TGCAGTGCTGCGGGGAGGGGGGCTACGACAGATACGCAGTATTTT.

At least ten counts were recorded for this clonotype. The V and J genes are TRBV12-3 or TRBV12-4 and TRBJ2-3, with D hard to call. Trimming cost V 8 bases and J 1 base, with 4 bases left between them. This CDR3 region has 11 residues. The CDR3 coding sequence is TGTGCCAGCTTGGGCACAGATACGCAGTATTTT. It specifies CASLGTDTQYF.

The V and J genes are TRBV20-1 and TRBJ2-3; D is tentatively TRBD1 or TRBD2 (5 bases each). Between the trimmed V and J ends, which lost 2 bases and 1 base, there was a span of 13 bases. Germline lookup yields CDR1 DFQATT and CDR2 SNEGSKA (reference sequence). The CDR3 has 15 amino acids. The DNA of the CDR3 is TGCAGTGCTAGAATGGGGCGAGCGGGCACAGATACGCAGTATTTT. Protein sequence: CSARMGRAGTDTQYF.